This T cell receptor (beta chain) was profiled in a study of blood T cell repertoires in COVID-19. Trimming pared 4 bases from V and 3 bases from J, leaving 14 bases between. The CDR3 extends over 15 amino acids. Germline V gene sequence: CDR1 KGHSH, CDR2 LQKENI. Repertoires were generated with immunoSEQ multiplex PCR, while TCRdb's copy carries only in-frame clones and drops some. The repertoire has approximately 150,000 clones, 80% to 90% of them found once; the top ten carry about 2.5%. Sequenced material: peripheral blood. The rearrangement joins TRBV18 to TRBJ2-3; possibly TRBD1 for D (5 bases). The TCR was taken from a woman of 80 years or more with COVID-19, enrolled during active disease. CDR3 residues: CASSLFDSGTDTQYF. The CDR3 DNA sequence: TGTGCCAGCTCACTCTTCGACAGTGGGACAGATACGCAGTATTTT.